These T cell receptor beta chains were read from a single sample in a study of blood T cell repertoires in COVID-19. Some clones are missing from TCRdb's copy, which holds only in-frame ones; the method was immunoSEQ multiplex PCR. The repertoire holds around 230,000 clones, with around 88% as singletons. The sample taken for sequencing was PBMCs or T cells enriched from blood (not recorded which). The receptor set was obtained from a middle-aged woman with acute COVID-19. CDR3s include the opening cysteine and the closing phenylalanine or tryptophan. A D gene is named only where the DNA matches it firmly. Size is omitted from some rows. Given values are once, few, many or a class for expanded clones.

cdr3_aa,cdr3_nt,clone_size,d_call,v_call,j_call
CSAAQVMNTEAFF,TGCAGCGCCGCCCAGGTGATGAACACTGAAGCTTTCTTT,NA,NA,TRBV29-1,TRBJ1-1
CASSLTSTGVGYTF,TGTGCCAGCAGCTTGACCTCGACAGGGGTTGGCTACACCTTC,once,TRBD1,TRBV5-4,TRBJ1-2
CSVATGEPQAFF,TGCAGCGTAGCCACAGGGGAGCCCCAAGCTTTCTTT,NA,TRBD1,TRBV29-1,TRBJ1-1
CAWSPQSSPSYEQYF,TGTGCCTGGAGTCCACAGTCATCGCCCTCCTACGAGCAGTACTTC,NA,NA,TRBV30,TRBJ2-7
CASSDRAGGTDTQYF,TGCGCCAGCAGTGATCGCGCAGGGGGCACAGATACGCAGTATTTT,NA,NA,TRBV10-1,TRBJ2-3
CASSFERGGADTQYF,TGTGCCAGCAGTTTTGAGCGGGGGGGTGCAGATACGCAGTATTTT,NA,TRBD2,TRBV28,TRBJ2-3
CASATRQVYNSPLHF,TGTGCCAGCGCTACCCGACAGGTCTATAATTCACCCCTCCACTTT,NA,NA,TRBV27,TRBJ1-6
CASSLSPTASPSGGYTF,TGTGCCAGCAGCTTATCCCCTACCGCGAGCCCGTCCGGGGGCTACACCTTC,NA,NA,TRBV7-9,TRBJ1-2
CASSSRDTNNYGYTF,TGTGCCAGTAGTAGCAGGGACACAAATAACTATGGCTACACCTTC,NA,NA,TRBV19,TRBJ1-2
CASSQVGSGYNEQFF,TGCGCCAGCAGCCAAGTGGGTAGCGGCTACAATGAGCAGTTCTTC,NA,NA,TRBV4-3,TRBJ2-1
CATSREAGQGGSEKLFF,TGTGCCACCAGCAGAGAGGCGGGACAGGGAGGGAGTGAAAAACTGTTTTTT,NA,TRBD1,TRBV15,TRBJ1-4
CASARSGNSYEQYF,TGTGCCAGCGCACGATCCGGGAACTCCTACGAGCAGTACTTC,once,NA,TRBV18,TRBJ2-7
CAISTGNKDQPQHF,TGTGCCATATCAACCGGGAACAAAGATCAGCCCCAGCATTTT,few,NA,TRBV10-3,TRBJ1-5
CASSVALDRRGMFF,TGTGCCAGCAGCGTAGCTCTAGACCGCCGGGGTATGTTCTTC,NA,NA,TRBV9,TRBJ2-1
CAISRQSNQPQHF,TGTGCCATATCACGACAGTCTAATCAGCCCCAGCATTTT,few,NA,TRBV10-3,TRBJ1-5
CASSYSRGQGLGYTF,TGTGCCAGCAGTTACTCGAGGGGACAGGGTTTAGGCTACACCTTC,NA,TRBD1,TRBV6-5,TRBJ1-2
CASRTSIRDRENGYTF,TGTGCCAGCAGGACGAGCATCCGGGACAGGGAAAATGGCTACACCTTC,NA,TRBD1,TRBV27,TRBJ1-2
CASSTASLAGGYNEQFF,TGCGCCAGCAGCACGGCGAGCCTAGCGGGGGGCTACAATGAGCAGTTCTTC,NA,TRBD2,TRBV5-1,TRBJ2-1
CASSSPGSMGTQYF,TGTGCCAGCAGTTCCCCCGGGTCGATGGGTACGCAGTATTTT,NA,NA,TRBV6-2/TRBV6-3,TRBJ2-3
CASSRAGAEETQYF,TGTGCCAGCTCCCGAGCGGGGGCGGAGGAGACCCAGTACTTC,NA,TRBD2,TRBV18,TRBJ2-5
CSASQAGVRYNEQFF,TGCAGTGCTAGTCAAGCGGGAGTTCGCTACAATGAGCAGTTCTTC,NA,TRBD2,TRBV20-1,TRBJ2-1
CASSQDVGTGVDPLHF,TGCGCCAGCAGCCAAGATGTCGGGACAGGCGTTGACCCCCTCCACTTT,NA,TRBD1,TRBV4-3,TRBJ1-6
CASSAPGTDNSPLHF,TGTGCCAGTAGTGCTCCCGGGACAGATAATTCACCCCTCCACTTT,NA,TRBD1,TRBV19,TRBJ1-6
CASSGGAQEKLFF,TGTGCCAGCAGTGGGGGCGCCCAGGAAAAACTGTTTTTT,NA,NA,TRBV2,TRBJ1-4
CASSTQGAATGELFF,TGTGCCAGTAGTACACAGGGGGCGGCCACCGGGGAGCTGTTTTTT,NA,TRBD1,TRBV19,TRBJ2-2
CASSWTSGSPETQYF,TGTGCCAGCAGCTGGACTAGCGGGAGTCCAGAGACCCAGTACTTC,NA,TRBD2,TRBV7-2,TRBJ2-5
CASSPERGSHTEAFF,TGTGCCAGCTCACCGGAGCGGGGATCGCACACTGAAGCTTTCTTT,NA,NA,TRBV18,TRBJ1-1
CASRTGSGEKLFF,TGTGCCAGCAGAACAGGGTCTGGGGAAAAACTGTTTTTT,NA,NA,TRBV27,TRBJ1-4
CASSVAVGNTEAFF,TGTGCCAGCAGCGTAGCGGTTGGTAACACTGAAGCTTTCTTT,NA,NA,TRBV9,TRBJ1-1
CASSYSGLAPYF,TGTGCCAGCAGTTACTCGGGACTAGCGCCGTACTTC,NA,TRBD2,TRBV6-5,TRBJ2-7
CASSLPGQGTGANVLTF,TGTGCCAGCAGCTTACCGGGACAGGGGACTGGGGCCAACGTCCTGACTTTC,NA,TRBD1,TRBV5-4,TRBJ2-6
CASSLGTGGNQPQHF,TGTGCCAGCAGCCTCGGGACAGGAGGCAATCAGCCCCAGCATTTT,NA,TRBD1,TRBV27,TRBJ1-5
CASSPGTEQGNEKLFF,TGCGCCAGCAGTCCCGGGACAGAGCAGGGTAATGAAAAACTGTTTTTT,few,TRBD1,TRBV23-1,TRBJ1-4
CASSFPAGGQDTQYF,TGTGCCAGCAGTTTTCCAGCGGGAGGTCAGGATACGCAGTATTTT,NA,TRBD2,TRBV27,TRBJ2-3
CASSPTGTRVNEQFF,TGTGCCAGCTCTCCCACCGGGACTAGGGTCAATGAGCAGTTCTTC,NA,TRBD2,TRBV18,TRBJ2-1
CASRIRTYSNQPQHF,TGTGCCAGCAGGATACGGACTTATAGCAATCAGCCCCAGCATTTT,NA,NA,TRBV6-5,TRBJ1-5
CAWSQGVAQPQHF,TGTGCCTGGAGTCAGGGGGTGGCTCAGCCCCAGCATTTT,NA,TRBD1,TRBV30,TRBJ1-5
CAISDGGSSYNEQFF,TGTGCCATCAGTGATGGCGGAAGCTCCTACAATGAGCAGTTCTTC,NA,NA,TRBV10-3,TRBJ2-1
CASTNRTGGDSNSNQPQHF,TGTGCCAGCACCAATAGGACAGGGGGCGACTCTAACTCTAATCAGCCCCAGCATTTT,NA,NA,TRBV21-1,TRBJ1-5
CASRQQGLEEFF,TGTGCCAGCAGGCAACAGGGGCTAGAGGAGTTCTTC,NA,TRBD1,TRBV11-2,TRBJ2-1
CSVAGARSYNSPLHF,TGCAGCGTTGCAGGGGCTCGCTCCTATAATTCACCCCTCCACTTT,NA,NA,TRBV29-1,TRBJ1-6
CSVAGQGNQPQHF,TGCAGCGTTGCGGGACAGGGCAATCAGCCCCAGCATTTT,NA,TRBD1,TRBV29-1,TRBJ1-5
CASSGQGAYNEQYF,TGTGCCAGTAGTGGACAGGGGGCCTACAACGAGCAGTACTTC,once,TRBD1,TRBV19,TRBJ2-7
CASSEAGRATGELFF,TGCGCCAGCAGTGAGGCGGGAAGAGCGACCGGGGAGCTGTTTTTT,NA,NA,TRBV10-1,TRBJ2-2
CASSPGQGSLYGYTF,TGCGCCAGCAGCCCCGGACAGGGGAGCCTCTATGGCTACACCTTC,NA,TRBD1,TRBV5-1,TRBJ1-2
CASTQLGTNTGELFF,TGTGCCAGCACCCAATTGGGCACAAACACCGGGGAGCTGTTTTTT,NA,NA,TRBV9,TRBJ2-2
CAWRGGAPGNTIYF,TGTGCCTGGAGGGGAGGGGCTCCTGGAAACACCATATATTTT,NA,NA,TRBV30,TRBJ1-3
CASSFRGQGPYGYTF,TGCGCCAGCAGCTTTAGGGGACAGGGGCCTTATGGCTACACCTTC,NA,TRBD1,TRBV5-1,TRBJ1-2